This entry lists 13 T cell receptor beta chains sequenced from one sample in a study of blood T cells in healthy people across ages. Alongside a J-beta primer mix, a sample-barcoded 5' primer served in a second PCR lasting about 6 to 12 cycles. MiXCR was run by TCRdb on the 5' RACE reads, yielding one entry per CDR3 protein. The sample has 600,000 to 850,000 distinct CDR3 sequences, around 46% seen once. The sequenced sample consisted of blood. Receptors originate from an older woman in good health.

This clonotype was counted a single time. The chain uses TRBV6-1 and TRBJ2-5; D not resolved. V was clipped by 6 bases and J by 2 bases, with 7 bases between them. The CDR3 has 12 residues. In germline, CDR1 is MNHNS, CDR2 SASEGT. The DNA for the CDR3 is TGTGCCAGCAGGGCAGATCAAGAGACCCAGTACTTC. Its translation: CASRADQETQYF.

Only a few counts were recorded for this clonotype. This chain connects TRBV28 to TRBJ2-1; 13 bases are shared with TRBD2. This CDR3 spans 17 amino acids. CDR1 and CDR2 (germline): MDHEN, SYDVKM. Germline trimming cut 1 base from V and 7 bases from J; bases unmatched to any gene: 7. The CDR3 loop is CASSLFRLAGGWNEQFF. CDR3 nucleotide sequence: TGTGCCAGCAGTTTATTTAGACTAGCGGGAGGTTGGAATGAGCAGTTCTTC.

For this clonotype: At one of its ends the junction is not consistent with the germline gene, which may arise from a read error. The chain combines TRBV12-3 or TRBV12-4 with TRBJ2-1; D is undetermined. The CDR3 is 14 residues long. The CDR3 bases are TGTGCCAGCAGTTTAGTACCAAAAGGAAATGAGCAGTTCTTT. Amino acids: CASSLVPKGNEQFF.

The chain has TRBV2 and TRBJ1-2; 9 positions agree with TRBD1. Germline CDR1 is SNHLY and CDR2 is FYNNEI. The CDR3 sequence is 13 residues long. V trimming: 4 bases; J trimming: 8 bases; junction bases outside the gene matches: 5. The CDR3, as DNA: TGTGCCAGCAGTGTTGGGACAGGGTCAGGCTACACCTTC. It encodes CASSVGTGSGYTF. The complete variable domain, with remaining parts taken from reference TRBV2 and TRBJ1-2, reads EPEVTQTPSHQVTQMGQEVILRCVPISNHLYFYWYRQILGQKVEFLVSFYNNEISEKSEIFDDQFSVERPDGSNFTLKIRSTKLEDSAMYFCASSVGTGSGYTFGSGTRLTVV.

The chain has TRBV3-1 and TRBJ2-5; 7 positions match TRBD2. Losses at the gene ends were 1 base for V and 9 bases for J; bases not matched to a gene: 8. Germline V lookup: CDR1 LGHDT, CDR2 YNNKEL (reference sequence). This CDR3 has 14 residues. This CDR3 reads CASSQGPGREAQYF. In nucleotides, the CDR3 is TGTGCCAGCAGCCAAGGTCCAGGACGGGAGGCCCAGTACTTC.

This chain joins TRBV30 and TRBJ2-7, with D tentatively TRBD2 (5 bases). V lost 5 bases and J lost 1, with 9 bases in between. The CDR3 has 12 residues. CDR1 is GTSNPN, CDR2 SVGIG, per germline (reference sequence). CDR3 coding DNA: TGTGCCTGGGGTCCGGGGTCCTACGAGCAGTACTTC. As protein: CAWGPGSYEQYF.

This CDR3 is CASSLARSATGELFF. CDR3 nucleotides: TGTGCCAGCAGTTTAGCGAGATCGGCCACCGGGGAGCTGTTTTTT. This chain connects TRBV6-5 to TRBJ2-2; tentative D call: TRBD2 (5 bases). This CDR3 has 15 amino acids. CDR1 and CDR2 (germline): MNHEY, SVGAGI. Trimming cost V 4 bases and J 4 bases, with 13 bases left between them.

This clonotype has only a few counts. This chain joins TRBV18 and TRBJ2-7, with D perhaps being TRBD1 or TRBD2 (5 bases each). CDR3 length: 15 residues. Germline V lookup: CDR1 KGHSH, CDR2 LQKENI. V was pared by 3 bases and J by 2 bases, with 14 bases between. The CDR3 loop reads CASSPIRDGAYEQYF. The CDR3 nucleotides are TGTGCCAGCTCACCGATCCGGGACGGAGCCTACGAGCAGTACTTC.

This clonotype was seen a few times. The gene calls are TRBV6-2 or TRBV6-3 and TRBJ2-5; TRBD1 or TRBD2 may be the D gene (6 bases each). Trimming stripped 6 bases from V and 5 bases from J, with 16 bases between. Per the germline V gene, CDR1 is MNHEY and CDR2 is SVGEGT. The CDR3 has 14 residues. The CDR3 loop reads CASSQNREVETQYF. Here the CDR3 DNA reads TGTGCCAGCAGCCAGAACAGGGAGGTGGAGACCCAGTACTTC.

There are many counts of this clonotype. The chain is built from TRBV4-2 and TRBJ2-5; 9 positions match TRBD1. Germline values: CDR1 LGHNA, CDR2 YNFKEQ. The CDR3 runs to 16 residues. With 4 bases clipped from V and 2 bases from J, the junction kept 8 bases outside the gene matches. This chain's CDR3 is CASSRTDRGVQETQYF. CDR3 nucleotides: TGTGCCAGCAGCCGCACCGACAGGGGGGTACAAGAGACCCAGTACTTC.

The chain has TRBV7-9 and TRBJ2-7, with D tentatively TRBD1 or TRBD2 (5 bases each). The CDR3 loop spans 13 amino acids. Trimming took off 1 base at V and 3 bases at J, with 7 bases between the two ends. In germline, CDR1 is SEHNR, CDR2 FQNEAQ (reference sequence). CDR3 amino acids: CASSLVGVYEQYF. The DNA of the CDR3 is TGTGCCAGCAGCTTAGTGGGGGTCTACGAGCAGTACTTC.

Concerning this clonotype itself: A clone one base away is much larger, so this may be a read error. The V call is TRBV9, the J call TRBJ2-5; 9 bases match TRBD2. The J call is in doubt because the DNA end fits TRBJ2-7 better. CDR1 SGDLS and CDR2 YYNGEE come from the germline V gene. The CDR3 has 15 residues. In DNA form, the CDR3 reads TGTGCCAGCAACGACGGACCAGCGGGGGGTGACGAGCAGTACTTC. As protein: CASNDGPAGGDEQYF.

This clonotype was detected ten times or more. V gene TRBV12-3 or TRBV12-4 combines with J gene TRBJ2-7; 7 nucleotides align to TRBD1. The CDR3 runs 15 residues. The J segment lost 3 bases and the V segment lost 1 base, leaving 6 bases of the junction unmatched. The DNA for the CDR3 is TGTGCCAGCAGTTTAGGCCGGGACAGTAACTACGAGCAGTACTTC. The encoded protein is CASSLGRDSNYEQYF.